This T cell receptor beta chain was captured in a study of OX40 agonist ivuxolimab in advanced cancers. Generated by immunoSEQ multiplex PCR, the TCRdb table keeps only in-frame clones and is missing some. This repertoire shows under 75,000 clones, 81% found once; its top ten account for about 1%. Germline V gene sequence: CDR1 SGHDT, CDR2 YYEEEE. The length of the CDR3 is 14 residues. After removal of 4 bases from V and 5 bases from J, the junction contained 6 bases not matched to a gene. J is TRBJ2-5 and V is TRBV5-6; 9 bases map to TRBD1. The sequence was collected from an adult with an advanced solid tumor such as melanoma, head and neck, liver or kidney cancer. The sequences come from CD4+ or CD8+ T cells sorted from blood, collected in a trial of the OX40 agonist ivuxolimab. The CDR3 DNA follows: TGTGCCAGCAGCCACGGGACAGGGAGGGAGACCCAGTACTTC. Its protein product is CASSHGTGRETQYF.